Below are 17 T cell receptor beta chains sequenced from a single sample in a study of PD-L1 blockade in urothelial cancer. Some clones are missing from TCRdb's copy, which holds only in-frame ones; the method was immunoSEQ multiplex PCR. Of 46,000 or so clones listed, about 90% are singletons. Sample time point: peripheral blood 6 weeks after treatment start. The sample here was PBMCs, taken around atezolizumab (anti-PD-L1) treatment. Receptors originate from a man aged 60-69 years with urothelial cancer.

This chain uses TRBV21-1 with TRBJ1-1; the table's D gene call, TRBD1, was not cross checked with the DNA. TRBV21-1 is a recognized pseudogene. The CDR3 length is 18 residues. The CDR3 DNA reads as TGTGCCAGCAGCCCTTCGGGGGACAGGGCCATGAGTAACACTGAAGCTTTCTTT. Translating it yields CASSPSGDRAMSNTEAFF.

This chain connects TRBV5-1 to TRBJ2-3; possibly TRBD2 for D (6 bases). CDR3 length equals 14 residues. V was trimmed by 0 bases and J by 4 bases, leaving 9 bases between them. Germline-derived CDR1 and CDR2 are SGHRS and YFSETQ. Here the CDR3 reads CASSLVGGSDTQYF. CDR3 DNA sequence: TGCGCCAGCAGCTTGGTCGGGGGATCAGATACGCAGTATTTT.

The CDR3 sequence: CASSITAGTVTGNEQYF. The CDR3 DNA reads TGTGCCAGTAGTATAACGGCGGGGACGGTCACGGGGAACGAGCAGTACTTC. The chain recombines TRBV19 with TRBJ2-7; a possible D gene is TRBD2 (6 bases). Germline CDR1 reads LNHDA; CDR2 reads SQIVND (reference sequence). The length of the CDR3 is 17 residues. V was shortened by 2 bases and J by 5 bases, with 22 bases between the two germline ends.

CDR3 loop: CASGFLQGFSNEQFF. The CDR3 region has the DNA TGTGCTAGTGGTTTTCTGCAGGGATTTTCGAATGAGCAGTTCTTC. The rearrangement uses TRBV12-5 and TRBJ2-1, with TRBD1 as a possible D gene (5 bases). This CDR3 is built from 15 residues. Looked up from germline, CDR1 is LGHNT and CDR2 is FRNRAP. Trimming removed 3 bases from V and 7 bases from J, with 16 bases in between.

The chain is built from TRBV29-1 and TRBJ2-1; D is unresolved. The CDR3 runs 12 residues. Germline assignment: CDR1 SQVTM and CDR2 ANQGSEA. Trimming shortened V by 4 bases and J by 0 bases, and 4 bases separated the two germline ends. The CDR3 here is CSVGSSYNEQFF. The CDR3, as DNA: TGCAGCGTTGGTAGCTCCTACAATGAGCAGTTCTTC.

The chain is built from TRBV5-1 and TRBJ1-2; no clear D gene. Germline V lookup: CDR1 SGHRS, CDR2 YFSETQ. Trimming left V 5 bases short and J 1 base short, with 27 bases between. The CDR3 contains 19 residues. The CDR3 region is CASSALFPQSTQVNYGYTF. The DNA for the CDR3 is TGCGCCAGCAGTGCCCTTTTCCCCCAGTCCACCCAGGTTAACTATGGCTACACCTTC.

V and J are TRBV9 and TRBJ2-1; D is undetermined. The CDR3 is made up of 14 amino acids. Germline V gene data show CDR1 as SGDLS and CDR2 as YYNGEE. V was shortened by 2 bases and J by 7 bases, with 13 bases between the two germline ends. CDR3 nucleotides: TGTGCCAGCAGCGTCTCTCCAGGCCGTAATGAGCAGTTCTTC. Its translation is CASSVSPGRNEQFF.

This chain joins TRBV5-4 and TRBJ1-4, with 8 bases fitting TRBD1. V was clipped by 3 bases and J by 3 bases; unmatched bases: 4. The CDR3 spans 15 residues. Germline CDR1 SGHNT, CDR2 YYREEE (reference sequence). CDR3: CASSSKQGANEKLFF. The CDR3 nucleotides read TGTGCCAGCAGCTCAAAACAGGGGGCTAATGAAAAACTGTTTTTT. Complete variable domain (other parts from reference TRBV5-4 and TRBJ1-4): ETGVTQSPTHLIKTRGQQVTLRCSSQSGHNTVSWYQQALGQGPQFIFQYYREEENGRGNFPPRFSGLQFPNYSSELNVNALELDDSALYLCASSSKQGANEKLFFGSGTQLSVL.

The J gene is TRBJ2-5, the V gene TRBV7-2; 10 bases fit TRBD1. J was trimmed by 5 bases and V by 9 bases; bases with no gene match: 9. The CDR3 has 14 residues. Germline-derived CDR1 and CDR2 are SGHTA and FQGNSA. In nucleotides, the CDR3 is TGTGCCAGTGGGTCAGGACAGGGGGTGGAGACCCAGTACTTC. Protein: CASGSGQGVETQYF.

This clone was recorded once. V is TRBV10-1 and J is TRBJ1-5, with TRBD1 identical over 10 bases. The CDR3 loop spans 17 amino acids. V was clipped by 4 bases and J by 6 bases; unmatched bases: 12. Germline CDR1 is WNHNN and CDR2 is SYGVQD (reference sequence). The CDR3 spells CASSGRGDRGRVQPQHF. CDR3 in DNA: TGCGCCAGCAGTGGACGGGGCGACAGGGGGCGCGTTCAGCCCCAGCATTTT.

This clone was found once. This chain uses TRBV4-2 with TRBJ1-2, with TRBD1 matching 7 bases. The CDR3 covers 15 residues. The ends lost 1 base at V and 3 bases at J; junction bases unmatched: 5. CDR1 LGHNA and CDR2 YNFKEQ come from the germline V gene. In nucleotides, the CDR3 is TGTGCCAGCAGCCAAGTAGAGGGGGCGGACTATGGCTACACCTTC. Residues: CASSQVEGADYGYTF.

This clone turned up a few times. This chain links TRBV5-3 with TRBJ1-5; tentative D call: TRBD1 (5 bases). TRBV5-3 falls under the ORF class, with uncertain function. CDR3 length: 22 residues. V gave up 2 bases and J gave up 2 bases, with 32 bases separating them. This chain's CDR3 is CARSFPLKTVPSPLVGNQPQHF. The DNA for the CDR3 is TGTGCCAGAAGCTTTCCGCTAAAGACAGTTCCGTCACCCCTGGTCGGCAATCAGCCCCAGCATTTT.

The gene calls are TRBV7-2 and TRBJ2-1; 9 bases match TRBD2. Germline V CDR1 and CDR2: SGHTA, FQGNSA. The CDR3 loop spans 16 amino acids. After removal of 0 bases from V and 6 bases from J, the junction contained 6 bases not matched to a gene. The CDR3 DNA follows: TGTGCCAGCAGCTTAGCGCCTAGCGGGGTCTCCAATGAGCAGTTCTTC. Protein sequence: CASSLAPSGVSNEQFF.

The chain combines TRBV6-1 with TRBJ2-7; 9 nucleotides match TRBD1. V lost 4 bases to trimming and J lost 7 bases; unmatched junction nucleotides: 11. Germline CDR1 is MNHNS and CDR2 is SASEGT. This CDR3 has 15 residues. The CDR3 DNA follows: TGTGCCAGCAGTGGCCGGGACAGGGCTTTGGGTGAGCAGTACTTC. The encoded protein is CASSGRDRALGEQYF.

The chain links TRBV7-2 to TRBJ2-6; 8 nucleotides match TRBD1. The CDR3 is 17 residues long. V gave up 5 bases and J gave up 0 bases; unmatched junction bases: 6. Germline CDR1 SGHTA, CDR2 FQGNSA. The CDR3 loop is CASSGRTGRSGANVLTF. CDR3 sequence (DNA): TGTGCCAGCAGCGGTCGGACAGGGCGCTCTGGGGCCAACGTCCTGACTTTC.

The rearrangement joins TRBV5-1 to TRBJ2-1; D uncertain. Trimming shortened V by 2 bases and J by 5 bases, and 5 bases separated the two germline ends. There are 12 residues in the CDR3. Germline-derived CDR1 and CDR2 are SGHRS and YFSETQ. CDR3 coding DNA: TGCGCCAGCAGCTTTTCAGACAATGAGCAGTTCTTC. This gives the protein CASSFSDNEQFF.

This chain joins TRBV7-8 and TRBJ1-5, with D possibly matching TRBD1 (6 bases). Per germline, CDR1 SGHVS and CDR2 FQNEAQ. The CDR3 runs 17 residues. V lost 5 bases, J lost 1 base, and 18 bases lay in between. The CDR3 protein is CASSSWGGAGSNQPQHF. CDR3 bases: TGTGCCAGCAGCAGCTGGGGGGGCGCAGGGAGCAATCAGCCCCAGCATTTT.